This T cell receptor (beta chain) was captured by sequencing in a study of cytomegalovirus exposure and HLA in healthy donors. Whole-study context: Earlier work reported 100 million or so unique TCR beta sequences from 180 million or so T cells.

V was shortened by 2 bases and J by 6 bases, with 13 bases between the two germline ends. The germline V gene encodes CDR1 WSHSY and CDR2 SAAADI. The length of the CDR3 is 14 residues. In the PCR, 60 Vbeta and 13 Jbeta primers were used. Using immunoSEQ multiplex PCR, the repertoire was profiled, and TCRdb retains in-frame clones only, with some absent. The data hold 210,000 or so clones, with approximately 80% observed a single time. This chain uses TRBV10-2 with TRBJ1-1; tentatively, D is TRBD1 (5 bases). The sequence was collected from a girl between 2 and 10 years old in good health and CMV-seronegative. The specimen sequenced was PBMCs. The CDR3 reads CASSERVGLSEAFF. DNA of the CDR3: TGCGCCAGCAGTGAGCGGGTGGGACTCTCTGAAGCTTTCTTT.